This T cell receptor beta chain came from a study of tumor-infiltrating lymphocytes in localized non-small cell lung cancer. Note on this clone: No antigen is known for it.

General study results and limits: Higher tumor T cell infiltration than in uninvolved lung was supported by TCRbeta sequencing.

Assay: immunoSEQ multiplex PCR; the TCRdb copy retains only in-frame clones and omits some. The table records approximately 13,000 clones, approximately 85% of them present only once. Trimming cost V 0 bases and J 4 bases; bases outside gene matches: 2. In germline, CDR1 is MRHNA, CDR2 SNTAGT. The CDR3 contains 15 residues. The sample was uninvolved lung tissue not adjacent to the tumor. The TCR sequence derives from a human donor with non-small cell lung cancer. The chain recombines TRBV6-4 with TRBJ2-3, with 9 bases matching TRBD1. The CDR3 sequence: CASSDSTGGADTQYF. As DNA, the CDR3 is TGTGCCAGCAGTGACTCCACAGGGGGCGCAGATACGCAGTATTTT.